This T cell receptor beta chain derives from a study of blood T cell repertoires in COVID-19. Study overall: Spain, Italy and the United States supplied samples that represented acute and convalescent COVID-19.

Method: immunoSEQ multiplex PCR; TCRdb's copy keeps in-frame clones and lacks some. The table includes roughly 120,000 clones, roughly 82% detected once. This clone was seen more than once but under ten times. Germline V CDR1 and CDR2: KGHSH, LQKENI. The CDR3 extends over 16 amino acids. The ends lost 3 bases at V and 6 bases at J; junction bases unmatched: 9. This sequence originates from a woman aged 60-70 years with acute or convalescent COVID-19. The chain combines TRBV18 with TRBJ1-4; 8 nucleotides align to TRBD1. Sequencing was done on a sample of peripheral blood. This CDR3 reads CASSPFFTGGDEKLFF. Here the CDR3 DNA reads TGTGCCAGCTCACCCTTCTTCACAGGGGGGGATGAAAAACTGTTTTTT.